This T cell receptor (beta chain) originates from a study of blood T cell repertoires in COVID-19. Two negative PCRs, clearance, or symptom resolution were required of recovered Cohort 3 donors. The table lists this clone with a few counts. TCRdb's copy holds only in-frame clones and misses some; the assay was immunoSEQ multiplex PCR. Counted here are around 290,000 clones, 88% occurring once; the ten biggest clones make up approximately 1%. Trimming stripped 6 bases from V and 8 bases from J, with 14 bases between. The CDR3 extends over 13 amino acids. The source material was PBMCs or T cells enriched from blood (not recorded which). The TCR comes from a woman in her 30s who had recovered from COVID-19. V usage is TRBV12-3 or TRBV12-4 and J usage is TRBJ1-5, with a weak D call TRBD1 (6 bases). The CDR3 DNA is TGTGCCAGCAGCCGCAGGGGATGGGAGCCCCAGCATTTT. Residues: CASSRRGWEPQHF.